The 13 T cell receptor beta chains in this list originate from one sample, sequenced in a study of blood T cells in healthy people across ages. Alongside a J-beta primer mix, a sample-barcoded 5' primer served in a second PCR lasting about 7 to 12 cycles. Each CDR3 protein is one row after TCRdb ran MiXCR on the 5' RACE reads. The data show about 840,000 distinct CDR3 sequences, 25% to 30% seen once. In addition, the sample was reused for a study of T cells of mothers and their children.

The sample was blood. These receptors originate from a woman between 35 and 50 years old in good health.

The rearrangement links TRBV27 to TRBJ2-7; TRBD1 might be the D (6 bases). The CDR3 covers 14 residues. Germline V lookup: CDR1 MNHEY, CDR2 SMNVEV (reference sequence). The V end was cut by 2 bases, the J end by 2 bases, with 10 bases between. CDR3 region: CASSLRGMTYEQYF. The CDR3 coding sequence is TGTGCCAGCAGTTTAAGGGGGATGACCTACGAGCAGTACTTC.

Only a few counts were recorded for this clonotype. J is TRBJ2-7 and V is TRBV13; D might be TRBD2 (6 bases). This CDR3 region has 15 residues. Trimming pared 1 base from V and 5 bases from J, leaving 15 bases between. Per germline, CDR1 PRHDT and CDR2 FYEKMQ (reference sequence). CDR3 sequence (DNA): TGTGCCAGCAGCTTAGTCCCGGGAGCGTCAAACGAGCAGTACTTC. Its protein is CASSLVPGASNEQYF.

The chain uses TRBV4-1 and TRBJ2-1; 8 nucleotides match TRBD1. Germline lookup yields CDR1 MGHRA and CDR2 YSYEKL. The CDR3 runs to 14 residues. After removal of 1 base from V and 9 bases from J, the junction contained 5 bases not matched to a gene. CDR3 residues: CASSQVQGASEQFF. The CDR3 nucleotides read TGCGCCAGCAGCCAAGTCCAGGGGGCAAGTGAGCAGTTCTTC.

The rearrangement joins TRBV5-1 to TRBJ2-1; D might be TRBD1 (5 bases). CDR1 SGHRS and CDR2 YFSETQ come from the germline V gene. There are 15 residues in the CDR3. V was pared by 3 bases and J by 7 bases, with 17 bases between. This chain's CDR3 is CASSYSTVGANEQFF. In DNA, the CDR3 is TGCGCCAGCAGCTACTCGACGGTAGGGGCGAATGAGCAGTTCTTC.

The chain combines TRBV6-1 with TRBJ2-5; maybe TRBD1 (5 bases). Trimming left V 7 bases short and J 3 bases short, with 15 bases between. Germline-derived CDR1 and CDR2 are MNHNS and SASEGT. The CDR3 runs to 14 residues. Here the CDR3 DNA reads TGTGCCAGCATGTTGTCAGGGCTTGAAGAGACCCAGTACTTC. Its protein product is CASMLSGLEETQYF.

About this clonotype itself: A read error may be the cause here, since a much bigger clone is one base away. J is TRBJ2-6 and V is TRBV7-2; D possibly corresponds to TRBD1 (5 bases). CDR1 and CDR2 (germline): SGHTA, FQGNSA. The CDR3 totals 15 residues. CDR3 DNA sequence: TGTGCCAGCAGCTTAGAACGCTCTGGGGCCAACGCCCTGACTTTC. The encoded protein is CASSLERSGANALTF.

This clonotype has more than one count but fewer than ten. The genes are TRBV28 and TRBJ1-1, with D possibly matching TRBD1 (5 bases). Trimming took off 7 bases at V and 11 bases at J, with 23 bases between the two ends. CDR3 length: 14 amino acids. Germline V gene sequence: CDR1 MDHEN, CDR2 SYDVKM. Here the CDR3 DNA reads TGTGCCAGCATGGAACCCTCCAGGGAGGTAGGGGCTTTCTTT. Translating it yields CASMEPSREVGAFF.

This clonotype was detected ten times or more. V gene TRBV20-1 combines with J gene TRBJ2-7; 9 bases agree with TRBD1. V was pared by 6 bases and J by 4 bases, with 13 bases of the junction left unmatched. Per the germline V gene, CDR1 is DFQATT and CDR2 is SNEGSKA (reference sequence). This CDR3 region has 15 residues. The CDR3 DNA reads TGCAGTGCAAAGTCCGGGACAGGGTCGGGGTACGAGCAGTACTTC. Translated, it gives CSAKSGTGSGYEQYF.

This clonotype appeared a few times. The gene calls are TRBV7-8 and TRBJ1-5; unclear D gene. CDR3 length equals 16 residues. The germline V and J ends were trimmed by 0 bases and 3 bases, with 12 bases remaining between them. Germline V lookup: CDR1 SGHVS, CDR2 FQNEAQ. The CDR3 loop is CASSLAPSGHNQPQHF. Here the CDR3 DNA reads TGTGCCAGCAGCTTAGCGCCCTCCGGGCACAATCAGCCCCAGCATTTT.

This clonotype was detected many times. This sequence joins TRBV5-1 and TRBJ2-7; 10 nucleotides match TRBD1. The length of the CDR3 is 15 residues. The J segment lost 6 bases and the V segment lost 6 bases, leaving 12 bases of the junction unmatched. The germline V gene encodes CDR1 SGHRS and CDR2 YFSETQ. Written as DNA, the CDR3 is TGCGCCAGCACCCTTGGGGGACAGGGGCATGGCGAGCAGTACTTC. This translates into CASTLGGQGHGEQYF.

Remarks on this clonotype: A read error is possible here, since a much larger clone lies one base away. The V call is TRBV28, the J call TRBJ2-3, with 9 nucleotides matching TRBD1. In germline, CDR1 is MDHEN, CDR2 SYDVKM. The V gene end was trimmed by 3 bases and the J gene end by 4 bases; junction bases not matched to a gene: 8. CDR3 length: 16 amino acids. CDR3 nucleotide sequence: TGTGCCAGCAGTTTTGACGGGACAGGGTTGGCAGATACGCAGTATTTT. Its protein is CASSFDGTGLADTQYF.

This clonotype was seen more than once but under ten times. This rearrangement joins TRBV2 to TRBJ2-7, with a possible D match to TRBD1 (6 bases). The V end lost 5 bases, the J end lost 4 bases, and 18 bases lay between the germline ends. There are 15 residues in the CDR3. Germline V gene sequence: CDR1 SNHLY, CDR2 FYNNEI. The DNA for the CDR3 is TGTGCCAGCAGTCCAACTTACCGAGGGGGATACGAGCAGTACTTC. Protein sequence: CASSPTYRGGYEQYF. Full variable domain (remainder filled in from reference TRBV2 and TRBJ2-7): EPEVTQTPSHQVTQMGQEVILRCVPISNHLYFYWYRQILGQKVEFLVSFYNNEISEKSEIFDDQFSVERPDGSNFTLKIRSTKLEDSAMYFCASSPTYRGGYEQYFGPGTRLTVT.

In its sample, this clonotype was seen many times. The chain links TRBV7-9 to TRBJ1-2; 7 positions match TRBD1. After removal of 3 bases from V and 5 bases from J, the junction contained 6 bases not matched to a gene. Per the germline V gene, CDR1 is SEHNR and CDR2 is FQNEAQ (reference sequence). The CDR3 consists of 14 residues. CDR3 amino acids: CASSLETGKYGYTF. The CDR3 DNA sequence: TGTGCCAGCAGCTTGGAGACAGGGAAATATGGCTACACCTTC.